Listed here are 20 T cell receptor beta chains from one sample, sequenced in a study of cytomegalovirus exposure and HLA in healthy donors. Vbeta (60) and Jbeta (13) primers were used in the PCR. Sequencing used immunoSEQ multiplex PCR; TCRdb keeps in-frame clones, though not all of them. This table holds approximately 40,000 clones, 55% to 75% found once. Sequenced: PBMCs. Source of these receptors: a man aged 50-60 years in good health and CMV-seropositive.

V is TRBV7-3 and J is TRBJ1-2, with D possibly matching TRBD1 (6 bases). Germline assignment: CDR1 SGHTA and CDR2 FQGTGA. This CDR3 is built from 15 residues. The V end lost 1 base, the J end lost 0 bases, and 9 bases lay between the germline ends. CDR3 DNA sequence: TGTGCCAGCAGCTTAAGGACAGAAACTAACTATGGCTACACCTTC. Translation: CASSLRTETNYGYTF.

The chain recombines TRBV11-3 with TRBJ2-2; the match to TRBD2 covers 12 bases. The V gene end was trimmed by 6 bases and the J gene end by 7 bases; junction bases not matched to a gene: 6. The CDR3 totals 15 residues. Germline lookup yields CDR1 SGHNT and CDR2 YENEEA. The CDR3 region has the DNA TGTGCCAGCAGTGGGCTAGCGGGGGGGATCGGGGAGCTGTTTTTT. Encoded protein: CASSGLAGGIGELFF. Variable domain in full (rest from reference TRBV11-3 and TRBJ2-2): EAGVVQSPRYKIIEKKQPVAFWCNPISGHNTLYWYLQNLGQGPELLIRYENEEAVDDSQLPKDRFSAERLKGVDSTLKIQPAELGDSAVYLCASSGLAGGIGELFFGEGSRLTVL.

This clone came up a few times. The V gene is TRBV7-7, the J gene TRBJ2-2; the match to TRBD1 covers 9 bases. CDR3 size: 15 residues. The germline V gene has CDR1 SSHAT and CDR2 FNYEAQ (reference sequence). The trim removed 4 bases at V and 6 bases at J, leaving 6 bases unmatched. The CDR3 nucleotides are TGTGCCAGCAGCTCCGGGACAGGGTATTCCGGGGAGCTGTTTTTT. This gives the protein CASSSGTGYSGELFF.

This rearrangement joins TRBV7-9 to TRBJ1-1; 7 bases agree with TRBD1. There are 17 residues in the CDR3. The junction had 9 bases not matched to a gene; V was cut back by 2 bases and J by 0 bases. CDR1 is SEHNR and CDR2 is FQNEAQ in the germline V gene (reference sequence). The DNA for the CDR3 is TGTGCCAGCAGCTTATCAGCCAGGGACAGACTGAACACTGAAGCTTTCTTT. As protein: CASSLSARDRLNTEAFF.

V usage is TRBV7-2 and J usage is TRBJ1-2; TRBD1 matches at 9 bases. Trimming removed 3 bases from V and 4 bases from J; junction bases left unmatched: 9. The CDR3 extends over 16 amino acids. Germline V lookup: CDR1 SGHTA, CDR2 FQGNSA. The CDR3 nucleotides read TGTGCCAGCAGCTTCTCCGTAGGGACAGGGACCTATGGCTACACCTTC. This codes for CASSFSVGTGTYGYTF. Full variable domain (missing parts from reference TRBV7-2 and TRBJ1-2): GAGVSQSPSNKVTEKGKDVELRCDPISGHTALYWYRQSLGQGLEFLIYFQGNSAPDKSGLPSDRFSAERTGGSVSTLTIQRTQQEDSAVYLCASSFSVGTGTYGYTFGSGTRLTVV.

The CDR3 coding sequence is TGTGCCAGTAGTCTGGGGACAGCCTACAATGAGCAGTTCTTC. This codes for CASSLGTAYNEQFF. V gene TRBV19 combines with J gene TRBJ2-1; 7 bases fit TRBD1. The CDR3 totals 14 residues. Germline lookup yields CDR1 LNHDA and CDR2 SQIVND (reference sequence). V lost 5 bases and J lost 2; bases outside the gene matches: 3.

A few counts support this clone. The rearrangement uses TRBV28 and TRBJ2-7; TRBD1 agrees at 11 bases. CDR1 MDHEN and CDR2 SYDVKM come from the germline V gene. The V gene end was trimmed by 5 bases and the J gene end by 5 bases; junction bases not matched to a gene: 5. The CDR3 spans 14 residues. The DNA for the CDR3 is TGTGCCAGCAGTCCGTGGACAGGGGGCAACGAGCAGTACTTC. It specifies CASSPWTGGNEQYF.

Only a few counts were recorded for this clone. This chain uses TRBV28 with TRBJ1-1; tentative D call: TRBD1 (5 bases). The germline V gene has CDR1 MDHEN and CDR2 SYDVKM. The CDR3 runs 13 residues. V lost 5 bases to trimming and J lost 4 bases, with 11 bases between them. CDR3 protein: CASSIGRATEAFF. The CDR3 region has the DNA TGTGCCAGCAGTATTGGCAGGGCCACTGAAGCTTTCTTT.

V gene TRBV6-1 combines with J gene TRBJ2-2; 9 nucleotides match TRBD1. With 2 bases clipped from V and 6 bases from J, the junction kept 4 bases outside the gene matches. The CDR3 length is 15 residues. Per the germline V gene, CDR1 is MNHNS and CDR2 is SASEGT. The CDR3 DNA follows: TGTGCCAGCAGTGAAAAGGGACAGGGTTCCGGGGAGCTGTTTTTT. Translating gives CASSEKGQGSGELFF.

The rearrangement links TRBV9 to TRBJ2-7; possibly TRBD1 for D (6 bases). This CDR3 has 14 residues. Germline-derived CDR1 and CDR2 are SGDLS and YYNGEE. Trimming pared 4 bases from V and 1 base from J, leaving 12 bases between. In DNA form, the CDR3 reads TGTGCCAGCAGCCGGACAGAGCTTTCCTACGAGCAGTACTTC. It specifies CASSRTELSYEQYF.

J is TRBJ2-7 and V is TRBV18; 7 nucleotides agree with TRBD1. CDR1 is KGHSH, CDR2 LQKENI, per germline. CDR3 length: 15 residues. The ends lost 4 bases at V and 3 bases at J; junction bases unmatched: 9. Written as DNA, the CDR3 is TGTGCCAGCTCACGGGACAGTGGTTCTTTCTACGAGCAGTACTTC. Amino acids: CASSRDSGSFYEQYF. The whole variable domain, filled in from reference TRBV18 and TRBJ2-7, reads NAGVMQNPRHLVRRRGQEARLRCSPMKGHSHVYWYRQLPEEGLKFMVYLQKENIIDESGMPKERFSAEFPKEGPSILRIQQVVRGDSAAYFCASSRDSGSFYEQYFGPGTRLTVT.

The chain couples TRBV7-9 to TRBJ2-5; D perhaps matches TRBD1 (6 bases). This CDR3 spans 15 amino acids. Germline V gene sequence: CDR1 SEHNR, CDR2 FQNEAQ (reference sequence). V was pared by 2 bases and J by 4 bases, with 14 bases between. In DNA, the CDR3 is TGTGCCAGCAGCTTAACGAGCGAAGGGGGAGAGACCCAGTACTTC. It codes for CASSLTSEGGETQYF.

CDR3 sequence: CASSPLTGYEQYF. The CDR3, as DNA: TGTGCCAGCAGCCCCCTGACAGGGTACGAGCAGTACTTC. V and J are TRBV7-8 and TRBJ2-7; 7 bases match TRBD1. Looked up from germline, CDR1 is SGHVS and CDR2 is FQNEAQ. The CDR3 has 13 amino acids. The ends lost 5 bases at V and 4 bases at J; junction bases unmatched: 5.

The J gene is TRBJ1-6, the V gene TRBV5-1; D is unresolved. The CDR3 length is 15 residues. Germline CDR1 and CDR2: SGHRS and YFSETQ. V was trimmed by 5 bases and J by 5 bases, leaving 14 bases between them. This chain's CDR3 is CASSFGAGNNSPLHF. The CDR3 bases are TGCGCCAGCAGTTTCGGTGCGGGGAATAATTCACCCCTCCACTTT. The full variable domain, rest sourced from reference TRBV5-1 and TRBJ1-6, is KAGVTQTPRYLIKTRGQQVTLSCSPISGHRSVSWYQQTPGQGLQFLFEYFSETQRNKGNFPGRFSGRQFSNSRSEMNVSTLELGDSALYLCASSFGAGNNSPLHFGNGTRLTVT.

The genes are TRBV6-5 and TRBJ1-2; D gene unclear. Trimming took 0 bases from V and 4 from J, leaving 12 bases between them. In germline, CDR1 is MNHEY, CDR2 SVGAGI. The CDR3 length is 15 residues. CDR3 sequence: CASSYSGPAAYGYTF. CDR3 nucleotide sequence: TGTGCCAGCAGTTACTCGGGCCCGGCAGCCTATGGCTACACCTTC.

The gene calls are TRBV9 and TRBJ2-7; TRBD1 matches 9 bases. The CDR3 sequence is 15 residues long. Per the germline V gene, CDR1 is SGDLS and CDR2 is YYNGEE. Trimming took 2 bases from V and 5 from J; bases not matched to a gene: 8. The CDR3 DNA sequence: TGTGCCAGCAGCGTCTCGGGACAGGGTCACAACGAGCAGTACTTC. Its translation: CASSVSGQGHNEQYF.

This chain connects TRBV5-4 to TRBJ2-7; 12 nucleotides agree with TRBD2. From germline, CDR1 is SGHNT and CDR2 YYREEE (reference sequence). V shed 4 bases and J 6 bases; nucleotides not matched to a gene: 2. CDR3 length equals 13 residues. The CDR3 nucleotides read TGTGCCAGCAGCCCGGGACTAGCGGGCGAGCAGTACTTC. Amino acids: CASSPGLAGEQYF.

This clone was recorded only once. The chain couples TRBV5-1 to TRBJ1-1, with 9 bases fitting TRBD1. Germline values: CDR1 SGHRS, CDR2 YFSETQ. V lost 7 bases and J lost 1; bases outside the gene matches: 2. The CDR3 is 13 amino acids. CDR3 in amino acids: CASGDRANTEAFF. The CDR3 region has the DNA TGCGCCAGCGGGGACAGGGCGAACACTGAAGCTTTCTTT.

The chain links TRBV7-3 to TRBJ2-2, with a possible D match to TRBD1 (6 bases). V lost 4 bases and J lost 5, with 8 bases in between. Germline loops: CDR1 SGHTA, CDR2 FQGTGA. The CDR3 has 13 residues. The CDR3 region has the DNA TGTGCCAGCAGCTCCCAGGGGACCGGGGAGCTGTTTTTT. Its protein is CASSSQGTGELFF.

The chain joins TRBV9 to TRBJ2-3; 10 bases line up with TRBD2. V shed 3 bases and J 3 bases; nucleotides not matched to a gene: 10. CDR1 is SGDLS, CDR2 YYNGEE, per germline. This CDR3 spans 17 amino acids. The CDR3 loop is CASSARTSGVGTDTQYF. CDR3 nucleotide sequence: TGTGCCAGCAGCGCCCGTACTAGCGGGGTAGGAACAGATACGCAGTATTTT. Together with reference TRBV9 and TRBJ2-3, the CDR3 gives the full variable domain: DSGVTQTPKHLITATGQRVTLRCSPRSGDLSVYWYQQSLDQGLQFLIQYYNGEERAKGNILERFSAQQFPDLHSELNLSSLELGDSALYFCASSARTSGVGTDTQYFGPGTRLTVL.